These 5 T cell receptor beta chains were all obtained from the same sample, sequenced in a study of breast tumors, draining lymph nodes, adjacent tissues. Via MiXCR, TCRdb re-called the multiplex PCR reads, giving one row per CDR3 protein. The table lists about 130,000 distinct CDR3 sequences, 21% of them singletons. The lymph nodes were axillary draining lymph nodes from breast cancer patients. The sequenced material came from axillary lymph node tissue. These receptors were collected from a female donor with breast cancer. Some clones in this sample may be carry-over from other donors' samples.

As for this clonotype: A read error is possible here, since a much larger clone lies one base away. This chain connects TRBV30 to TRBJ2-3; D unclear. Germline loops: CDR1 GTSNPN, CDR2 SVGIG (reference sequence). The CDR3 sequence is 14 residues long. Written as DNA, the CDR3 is TGTGCCTGGAGTGACGTACTAAAAGCAGATACGCAGTGTTTT. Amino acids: CAWSDVLKADTQCF.

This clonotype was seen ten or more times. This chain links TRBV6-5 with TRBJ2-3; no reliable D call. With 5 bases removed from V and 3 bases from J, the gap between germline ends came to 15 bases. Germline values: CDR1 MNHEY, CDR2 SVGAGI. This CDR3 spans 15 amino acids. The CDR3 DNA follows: TGTGCCAGCAGTCCCTCGCCAGGACGGACAGATACGCAGTATTTT. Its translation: CASSPSPGRTDTQYF.

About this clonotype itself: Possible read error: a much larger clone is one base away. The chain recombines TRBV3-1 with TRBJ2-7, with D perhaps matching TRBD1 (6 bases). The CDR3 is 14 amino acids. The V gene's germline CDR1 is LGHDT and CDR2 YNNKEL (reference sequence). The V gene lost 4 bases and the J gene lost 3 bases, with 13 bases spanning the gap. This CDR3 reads CASSLRDKNYEQYF. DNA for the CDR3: TGTGCCAGCAGCCTCCGGGACAAGAACTACGAGCAGTACTTC.

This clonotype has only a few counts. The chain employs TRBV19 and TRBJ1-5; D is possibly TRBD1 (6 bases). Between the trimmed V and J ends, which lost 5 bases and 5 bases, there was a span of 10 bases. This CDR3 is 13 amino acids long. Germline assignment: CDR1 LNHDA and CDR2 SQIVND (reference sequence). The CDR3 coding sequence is TGTGCCAGTAGTCCAGGGGTTGATCAGCCCCAGCATTTT. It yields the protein CASSPGVDQPQHF.

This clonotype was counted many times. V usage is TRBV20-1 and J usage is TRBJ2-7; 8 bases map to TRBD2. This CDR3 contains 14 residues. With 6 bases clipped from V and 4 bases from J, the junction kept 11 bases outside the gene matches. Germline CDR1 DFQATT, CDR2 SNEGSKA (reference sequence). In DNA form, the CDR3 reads TGCAGTGCCGAGGACGGGAGGGGAACATACGAGCAGTACTTC. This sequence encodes CSAEDGRGTYEQYF.